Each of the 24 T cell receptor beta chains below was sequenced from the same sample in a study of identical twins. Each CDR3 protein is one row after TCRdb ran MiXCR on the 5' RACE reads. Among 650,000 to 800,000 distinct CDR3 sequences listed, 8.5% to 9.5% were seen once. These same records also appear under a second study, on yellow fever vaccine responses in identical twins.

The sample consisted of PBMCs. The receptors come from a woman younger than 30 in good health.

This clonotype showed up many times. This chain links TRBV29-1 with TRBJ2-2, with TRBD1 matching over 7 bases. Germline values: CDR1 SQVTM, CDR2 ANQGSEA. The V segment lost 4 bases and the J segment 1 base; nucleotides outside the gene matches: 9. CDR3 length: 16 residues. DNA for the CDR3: TGCAGCGTTGCCGGGACAGCTACCTTGAACACCGGGGAGCTGTTTTTT. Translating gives CSVAGTATLNTGELFF.

CDR3 bases: TGTGCCAGCAGCGTGACAGGACCACCTAGCTACGAGCAGTACTTC. Residues: CASSVTGPPSYEQYF. The V gene is TRBV7-8, the J gene TRBJ2-7, with D maybe TRBD1 (6 bases). This CDR3 is built from 15 residues. V lost 5 bases to trimming and J lost 3 bases, with 17 bases between them. Germline CDR1 and CDR2: SGHVS and FQNEAQ.

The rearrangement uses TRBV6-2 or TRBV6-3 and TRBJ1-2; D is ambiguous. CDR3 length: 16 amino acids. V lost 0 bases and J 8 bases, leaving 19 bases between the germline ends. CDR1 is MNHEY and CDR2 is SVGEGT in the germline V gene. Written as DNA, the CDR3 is TGTGCCAGCAGTTACTCGAGAAGGGATTTGCTTGGCGGCTACACCTTC. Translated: CASSYSRRDLLGGYTF.

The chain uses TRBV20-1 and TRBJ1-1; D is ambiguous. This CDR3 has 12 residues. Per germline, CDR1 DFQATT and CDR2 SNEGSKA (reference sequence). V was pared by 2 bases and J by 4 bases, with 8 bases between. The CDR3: CSARSGVTEAFF. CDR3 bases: TGCAGTGCTAGAAGCGGGGTCACTGAAGCTTTCTTT.

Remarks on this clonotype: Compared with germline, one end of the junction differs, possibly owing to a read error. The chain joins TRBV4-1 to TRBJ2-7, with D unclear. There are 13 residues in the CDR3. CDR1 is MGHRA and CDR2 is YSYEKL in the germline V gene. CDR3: CASSPWPLYEQYF. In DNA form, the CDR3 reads TGTGCCAGCAGCCCCTGGCCGCTGTACGAGCAGTACTTC.

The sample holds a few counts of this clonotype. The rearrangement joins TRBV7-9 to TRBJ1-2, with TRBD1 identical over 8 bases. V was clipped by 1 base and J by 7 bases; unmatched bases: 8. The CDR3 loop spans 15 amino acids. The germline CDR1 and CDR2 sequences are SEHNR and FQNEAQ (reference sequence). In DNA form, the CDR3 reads TGTGCCAGCAGCTTAGTTGCAGGGGGCGCGTTTGGCTACACCTTC. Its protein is CASSLVAGGAFGYTF.

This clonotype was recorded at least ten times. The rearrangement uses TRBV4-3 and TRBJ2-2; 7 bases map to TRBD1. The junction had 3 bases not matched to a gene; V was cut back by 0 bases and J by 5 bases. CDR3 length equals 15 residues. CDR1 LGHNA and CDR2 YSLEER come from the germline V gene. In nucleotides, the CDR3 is TGCGCCAGCAGCCAAGATAACAGGGGTACCGGGGAGCTGTTTTTT. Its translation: CASSQDNRGTGELFF.

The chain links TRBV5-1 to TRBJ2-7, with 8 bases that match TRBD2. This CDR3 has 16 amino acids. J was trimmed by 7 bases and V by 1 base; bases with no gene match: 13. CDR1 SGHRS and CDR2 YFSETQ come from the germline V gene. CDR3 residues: CASSLPLSGSQEEQYF. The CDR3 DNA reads TGCGCCAGCAGCTTGCCCCTCAGCGGGAGTCAGGAGGAGCAGTACTTC.

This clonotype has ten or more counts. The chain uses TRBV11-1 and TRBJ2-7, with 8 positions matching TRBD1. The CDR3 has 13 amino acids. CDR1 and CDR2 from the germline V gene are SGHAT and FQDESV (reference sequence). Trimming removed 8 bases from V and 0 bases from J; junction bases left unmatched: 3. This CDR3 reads CASGTGSSYEQYF. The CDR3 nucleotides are TGTGCCAGCGGGACAGGCAGCTCCTACGAGCAGTACTTC.

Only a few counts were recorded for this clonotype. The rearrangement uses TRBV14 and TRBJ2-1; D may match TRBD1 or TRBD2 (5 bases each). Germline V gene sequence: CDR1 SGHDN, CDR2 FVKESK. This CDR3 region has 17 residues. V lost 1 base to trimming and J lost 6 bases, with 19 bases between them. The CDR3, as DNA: TGTGCCAGCAGCCAAGGACGGGGCGCCTCCCTAGGCAATGAGCAGTTCTTC. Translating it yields CASSQGRGASLGNEQFF.

DNA of the CDR3: TGCAGCGTCGCACAGGGGGGTACGCAGTATTTT. Protein: CSVAQGGTQYF. The chain carries TRBV29-1 and TRBJ2-3; 8 nucleotides match TRBD1. Germline-derived CDR1 and CDR2 are SQVTM and ANQGSEA. The junction had 4 bases not matched to a gene; V was cut back by 6 bases and J by 8 bases. The CDR3 extends over 11 amino acids.

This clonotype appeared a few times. CDR3 in DNA: TGTGCCAGCAGCATACAGGGAGCGGACGCTGAAGCTTTCTTT. This sequence encodes CASSIQGADAEAFF. The rearrangement links TRBV12-3 or TRBV12-4 to TRBJ1-1, with D tentatively TRBD1 (6 bases). V lost 6 bases and J 6 bases, leaving 17 bases between the germline ends. The CDR3 runs to 14 residues.

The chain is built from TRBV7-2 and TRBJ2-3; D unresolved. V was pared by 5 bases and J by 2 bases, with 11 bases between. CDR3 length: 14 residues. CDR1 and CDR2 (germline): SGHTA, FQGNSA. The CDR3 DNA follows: TGTGCCAGCAGCGGCTGGCGGCCCACAGATACGCAGTATTTT. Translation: CASSGWRPTDTQYF.

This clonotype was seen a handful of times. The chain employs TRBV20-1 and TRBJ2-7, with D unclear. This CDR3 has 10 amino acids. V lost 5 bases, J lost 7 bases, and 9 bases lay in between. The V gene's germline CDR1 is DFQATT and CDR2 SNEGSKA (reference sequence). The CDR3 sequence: CSAPRMEQYF. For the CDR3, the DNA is TGCAGTGCTCCGCGTATGGAGCAGTACTTC.

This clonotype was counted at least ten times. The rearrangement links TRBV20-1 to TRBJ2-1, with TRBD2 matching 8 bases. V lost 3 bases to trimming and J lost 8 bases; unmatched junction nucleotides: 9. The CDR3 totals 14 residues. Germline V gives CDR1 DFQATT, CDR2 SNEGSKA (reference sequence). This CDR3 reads CSASVPSGRDEQFF. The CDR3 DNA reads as TGCAGTGCTAGTGTCCCCAGCGGGAGAGATGAGCAGTTCTTC.

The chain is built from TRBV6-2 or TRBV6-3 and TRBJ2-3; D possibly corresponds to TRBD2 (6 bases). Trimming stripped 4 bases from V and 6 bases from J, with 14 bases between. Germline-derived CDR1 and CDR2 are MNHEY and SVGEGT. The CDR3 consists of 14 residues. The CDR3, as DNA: TGTGCCAGCAGTTGGTCCCGGGACTCGGATACGCAGTATTTT. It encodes CASSWSRDSDTQYF.

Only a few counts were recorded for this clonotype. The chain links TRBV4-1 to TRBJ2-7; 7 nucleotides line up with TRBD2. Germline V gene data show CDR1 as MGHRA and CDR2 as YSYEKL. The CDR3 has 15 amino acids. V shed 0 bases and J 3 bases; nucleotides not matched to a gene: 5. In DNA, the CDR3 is TGCGCCAGCAGCCAAGAAGGAGGACTAGGCTACGAGCAGTACTTC. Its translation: CASSQEGGLGYEQYF.

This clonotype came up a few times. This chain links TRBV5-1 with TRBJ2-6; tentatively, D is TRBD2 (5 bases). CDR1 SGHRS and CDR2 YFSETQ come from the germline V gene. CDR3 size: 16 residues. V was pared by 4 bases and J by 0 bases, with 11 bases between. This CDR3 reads CASSVGSHSGANVLTF. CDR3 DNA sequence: TGCGCCAGCAGCGTTGGGAGCCACTCTGGGGCCAACGTCCTGACTTTC.

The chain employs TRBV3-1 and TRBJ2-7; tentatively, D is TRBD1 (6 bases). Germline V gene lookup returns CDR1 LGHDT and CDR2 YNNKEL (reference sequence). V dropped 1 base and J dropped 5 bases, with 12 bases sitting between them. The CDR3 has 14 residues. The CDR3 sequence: CASSQGTAPNEQYF. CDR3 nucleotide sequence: TGTGCCAGCAGCCAAGGGACAGCCCCCAACGAGCAGTACTTC.

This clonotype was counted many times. The CDR3 DNA is TGTGCCAGCAGTCCCACCCTCACCTACGAGCAGTACTTC. As protein: CASSPTLTYEQYF. The V call is TRBV27, the J call TRBJ2-7; D gene uncertain. The CDR3 length is 13 residues. The germline V and J ends were trimmed by 5 bases and 2 bases, with 10 bases remaining between them. Per the germline V gene, CDR1 is MNHEY and CDR2 is SMNVEV (reference sequence).

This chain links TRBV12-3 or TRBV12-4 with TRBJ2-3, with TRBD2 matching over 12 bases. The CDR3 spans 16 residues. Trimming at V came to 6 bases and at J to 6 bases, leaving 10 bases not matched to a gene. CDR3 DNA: TGTGCCAGCAGACCCTCTAGCGGGAGGGCTCCGGATACGCAGTATTTT. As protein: CASRPSSGRAPDTQYF.

The DNA for the CDR3 is TGTGCCAGCAGAACGACCGTAGGAGAGACCCAGTACTTC. Translated: CASRTTVGETQYF. The chain uses TRBV28 and TRBJ2-5; D is uncertain. There are 13 residues in the CDR3. From germline, CDR1 is MDHEN and CDR2 SYDVKM. V shed 6 bases and J shed 4 bases, with 12 bases lying between them. Full variable domain (outside the CDR3, taken from reference TRBV28 and TRBJ2-5): DVKVTQSSRYLVKRTGEKVFLECVQDMDHENMFWYRQDPGLGLRLIYFSYDVKMKEKGDIPEGYSVSREKKERFSLILESASTNQTSMYLCASRTTVGETQYFGPGTRLLVL.

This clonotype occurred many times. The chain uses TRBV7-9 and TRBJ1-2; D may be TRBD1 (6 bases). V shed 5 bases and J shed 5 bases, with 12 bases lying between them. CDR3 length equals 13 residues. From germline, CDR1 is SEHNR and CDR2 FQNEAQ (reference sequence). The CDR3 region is CASSPRGGYGYTF. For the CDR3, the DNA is TGTGCCAGCAGCCCCAGGGGAGGATATGGCTACACCTTC.

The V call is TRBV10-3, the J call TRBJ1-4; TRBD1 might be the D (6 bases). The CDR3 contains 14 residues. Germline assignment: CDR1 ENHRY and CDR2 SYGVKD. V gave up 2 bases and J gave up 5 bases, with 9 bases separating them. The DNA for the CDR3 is TGTGCCATCAGTGAGAGAACAGGGAATGAAAAACTGTTTTTT. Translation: CAISERTGNEKLFF.